This T cell receptor beta chain was sequenced in a study of T cell responses to AZD1222 COVID-19 vaccine. Study observations and caveats: Donors, mostly white British, included more females; clonal diversity was possibly underestimated.

This table comes from immunoSEQ multiplex PCR, and its TCRdb copy is limited to in-frame clones, with some not included. The table includes 25,000 to 35,000 clones, over 85% detected once. As concerns this clone: Its cognate antigen is unknown.

Trimming took 3 bases from V and 5 from J, leaving 16 bases between them. Germline CDR1 is KGHSH and CDR2 is LQKENI. This CDR3 region has 15 residues. The TCR sequence derives from an adult in good health. The source material was peripheral blood, sampled on day 0 of AZD1222 vaccination. The V gene is TRBV18, the J gene TRBJ1-1, with D perhaps TRBD1 (6 bases). The CDR3 nucleotides read TGTGCCAGCTCACCTCCTCCAGGGGTGGTGACTGAAGCTTTCTTT. Protein product: CASSPPPGVVTEAFF.